A selection of T cell receptor beta chains follows, all from one sample in a study of shared clonotypes between healthy human individuals. Profiled with immunoSEQ multiplex PCR; TCRdb holds only in-frame clones, not every one. The sample includes some 2,000,000 clones, 85% to 95% seen only once; the top ten take more than 0.95%. Sequencing input: naive CD8+ T cells sorted from blood. The receptor source for this set is a young man in good health. CDR3s include the opening cysteine and the closing phenylalanine or tryptophan. The D gene is left open where the match is weak. Some rows have no size entry. The others give once, few or many, or a class for an expanded clone.

D	J	size	V	DNA	CDR3
NA	TRBJ1-1	NA	TRBV27	TGTGCCAGCAGTGGCCCGGGGGGGAACACTGAAGCTTTCTTT	CASSGPGGNTEAFF
TRBD2	TRBJ2-2	once	TRBV6-6	TGTGCCAGCAGACCAGGACTAGCGGGAGGCGGGGAGCTGTTTTTT	CASRPGLAGGGELFF
NA	TRBJ2-7	NA	TRBV9	TGTGCCAGCAGCGTAGGCGGGGCCAAAAACGAGCAGTACTTC	CASSVGGAKNEQYF
NA	TRBJ2-1	NA	TRBV10-1	TGCGCCAGCAGCCAGGGACTTCACAATGAGCAGTTCTTC	CASSQGLHNEQFF
TRBD1	TRBJ2-2	NA	TRBV2	TGTGCCATCCCGGGACAGGGGACTGGGGAGCTGTTTTTT	CAIPGQGTGELFF
NA	TRBJ2-6	NA	TRBV6-5	TGTGCCAGCAACACAGGGTCTGGGGCCAACGTCCTGACTTTC	CASNTGSGANVLTF
NA	TRBJ2-7	NA	TRBV6-5	TGTGCCAGCAGCTCGTCCCAGAACCACGAGCAGTACTTC	CASSSSQNHEQYF
TRBD1	TRBJ1-1	NA	TRBV19	TGTGCCAGTAGATACCAGACAGGGATTGCGACGAACACTGAAGCTTTCTTT	CASRYQTGIATNTEAFF
TRBD1	TRBJ1-2	NA	TRBV5-1	TGCGCCAGCAGACTATACGGGACAGACTCTATCTATGGCTACACCTTC	CASRLYGTDSIYGYTF
NA	TRBJ1-2	NA	TRBV27	TGTGCCAGCAGTTTTCTCCAGGGCTATGGCTACACCTTC	CASSFLQGYGYTF
NA	TRBJ2-6	NA	TRBV6-1	TGTGCCAGCGGGATGGAGGGTTCTGGGGCCAACGTCCTGACTTTC	CASGMEGSGANVLTF
NA	TRBJ1-1	NA	TRBV6-5	TGTGCCAGCAGTTACTTTCCTCAGGACACTGAAGCTTTCTTT	CASSYFPQDTEAFF
NA	TRBJ2-5	NA	TRBV6-5	TGTGCCAGCAGTTACGGGCCCCCCTCCGAGGCCCAGTACTTC	CASSYGPPSEAQYF
NA	TRBJ2-5	NA	TRBV2	TGTGCCAGCCTCGGGGTGCGATCTCAAGAGACCCAGTACTTC	CASLGVRSQETQYF
TRBD2	TRBJ2-1	NA	TRBV2	TGTGCCAGCAGTGAAGACTTGACTAGCGGATCGAGCTCCTACAATGAGCAGTTCTTC	CASSEDLTSGSSSYNEQFF
NA	TRBJ2-3	NA	TRBV27	TGTGCCAGCAGTCACGACTCCACCGATACGCAGTATTTT	CASSHDSTDTQYF
NA	TRBJ1-1	NA	TRBV7-8	TGTGCCAGCAGCTTAGCCGGGGGGAACACTGAAGCTTTCTTT	CASSLAGGNTEAFF
TRBD2	TRBJ2-1	NA	TRBV5-8	TGTGCCAGCAGCTCCCCAGGACTAGCGGGGCCCCGCTCCTACAATGAGCAGTTCTTC	CASSSPGLAGPRSYNEQFF
NA	TRBJ2-2	NA	TRBV7-9	TGTGCCAGCAGCTTAGGTGGGATCGGGAGCGGCACCGGGGAGCTGTTTTTT	CASSLGGIGSGTGELFF
NA	TRBJ2-2	NA	TRBV27	TGTGCCAGCAGTTTTCCGGCCGGGGAGCTGTTTTTT	CASSFPAGELFF
NA	TRBJ2-7	NA	TRBV7-9	TGTGCCAGCAGCCCCCCGACTAGCTACGAGCAGTACTTC	CASSPPTSYEQYF
NA	TRBJ1-1	NA	TRBV6-5	TGTGCCAGCAGTTACGTCGGGAAGAACACTGAAGCTTTCTTT	CASSYVGKNTEAFF
NA	TRBJ2-3	NA	TRBV11-2	TGTGCCAGCAGCTCCCCCGGGACATCGAAAAATACGCAGTATTTT	CASSSPGTSKNTQYF
TRBD2	TRBJ2-5	NA	TRBV7-9	TGTGCCAGCAGCGCCGGTCCGGGACTAGTGGTGGTAGAGACCCAGTACTTC	CASSAGPGLVVVETQYF
NA	TRBJ2-6	NA	TRBV4-3	TGCGCCAGCAGCCAAGTCTGGACTGGGGCCAACGTCCTGACTTTC	CASSQVWTGANVLTF
TRBD2	TRBJ2-7	NA	TRBV6-5	TGTGCCAGCAGCCCCTCGGGAGGGCTTGGCGACGAGCAGTACTTC	CASSPSGGLGDEQYF
NA	TRBJ1-2	NA	TRBV4-1	TGCGCCAGCAGTTATAAAGGCGGGGGGCTTCGTGGCTACACCTTC	CASSYKGGGLRGYTF
TRBD2	TRBJ2-1	NA	TRBV5-8	TGTGCCAGCAGCGGAGGGGGACTAGCGGATTACAATGAGCAGTTCTTC	CASSGGGLADYNEQFF
NA	TRBJ2-7	NA	TRBV19	TGTGCCAGCCGGCAAGGGGGGGACTACGAGCAGTACTTC	CASRQGGDYEQYF
NA	TRBJ2-7	NA	TRBV7-2	TGTGCCAGCAGCTTGACTATCCCCTACGAGCAGTACTTC	CASSLTIPYEQYF
TRBD2	TRBJ2-3	NA	TRBV27	TGTGCCAGCAGTCAGAGGGACTATACAGATACGCAGTATTTT	CASSQRDYTDTQYF
TRBD2	TRBJ2-3	NA	TRBV11-3	TGTGCCAGCAGCTTCACTAGCGGTGAGGGCACAGATACGCAGTATTTT	CASSFTSGEGTDTQYF
NA	TRBJ2-6	NA	TRBV7-8	TGTGCCAGCAGCCCCCTAGAGGGTCAGGCCAACGTCCTGACTTTC	CASSPLEGQANVLTF
TRBD1	TRBJ2-7	NA	TRBV19	TGTGCCAGTAGTCACGGACAGGGGTCCTACGAGCAGTACTTC	CASSHGQGSYEQYF
NA	TRBJ2-2	NA	TRBV5-1	TGCGCCAGCAGCTTGGTAGGGGGGCCGGACGGGGAGCTGTTTTTT	CASSLVGGPDGELFF
TRBD1	TRBJ2-7	NA	TRBV5-6	TGTGCCAGCAGCCTAGGGACAGACTACGAGCAGTACTTC	CASSLGTDYEQYF
TRBD1	TRBJ1-2	NA	TRBV19	TGTGCCAGTAGTAATACCGGGACAGGGGTCTATGGCTACACCTTC	CASSNTGTGVYGYTF
NA	TRBJ1-1	NA	TRBV7-9	TGTGCCAGCAGCCTGCCGGGGGGCCCTGAAGCTTTCTTT	CASSLPGGPEAFF
TRBD2	TRBJ2-2	few	TRBV6-5	TGTGCCAGCAGTACTCGGGACTACTACACCGGGGAGCTGTTTTTT	CASSTRDYYTGELFF
NA	TRBJ2-7	NA	TRBV6-6	TGTGCCAGCAGTTACTCGGGTCAGAGCGAGCAGTACTTC	CASSYSGQSEQYF
TRBD1	TRBJ2-1	NA	TRBV6-1	TGTGCCAGCGAACAGGGGTGGAGTAATGAGCAGTTCTTC	CASEQGWSNEQFF
NA	TRBJ1-4	NA	TRBV5-6	TGTGCCAGCAGCTTCGAATCCGGGAGGGCTTCAACTAATGAAAAACTGTTTTTT	CASSFESGRASTNEKLFF
NA	TRBJ1-1	NA	TRBV6-1	TGTGCCAGCAGTGATGTCGGGGTTGGCACTGAAGCTTTCTTT	CASSDVGVGTEAFF
TRBD1	TRBJ1-4	NA	TRBV4-3	TGCGCCAGCAGCCAAAGCCTCTCCGGGACAGGGACTGAAAAACTGTTTTTT	CASSQSLSGTGTEKLFF
TRBD1	TRBJ2-7	NA	TRBV4-1	TGCGCCAGCAGCTCGCGACAGGGGCTCTACGAGCAGTACTTC	CASSSRQGLYEQYF
NA	TRBJ1-5	NA	TRBV5-1	TGCGCCAGCAGGGCAGAGGATAATCAGCCCCAGCATTTT	CASRAEDNQPQHF
NA	TRBJ2-7	NA	TRBV29-1	TGCAGCGCCAAGATAGGGGGTACGGTCGAGCAGTACTTC	CSAKIGGTVEQYF
NA	TRBJ1-5	NA	TRBV10-3	TGTGCCATCAGTGAGGCTCAGGGCTATCAGCCCCAGCATTTT	CAISEAQGYQPQHF
NA	TRBJ2-3	NA	TRBV13	TGTGCCAGCAGTCCCCCTCACACAGATACGCAGTATTTT	CASSPPHTDTQYF
NA	TRBJ2-7	NA	TRBV27	TGTGCCAGCAGTTCGGCGGCGGGCCCTTACGAGCAGTACTTC	CASSSAAGPYEQYF
TRBD1	TRBJ2-7	NA	TRBV13	TGTGCCAGCAGCTCCCCGGGACAGGGCTCCTACGAGCAGTACTTC	CASSSPGQGSYEQYF
TRBD1	TRBJ1-5	NA	TRBV7-9	TGTGCCAGCAGCTCTCTAGCAGGGGGCACTCAGCCCCAGCATTTT	CASSSLAGGTQPQHF
TRBD1	TRBJ2-7	once	TRBV7-6	TGTGCCAGCAGCTTAGGAGTCGGGACAGGGTCCCACGAGCAGTACTTC	CASSLGVGTGSHEQYF
TRBD2	TRBJ2-1	NA	TRBV5-4	TGTGCCAGCAGCTTGAATAGCGGGGGGAATCAGTTCTTC	CASSLNSGGNQFF